Following are 22 T cell receptor beta chains from one sample sequenced in a study of T cell repertoires in cytomegalovirus infection. TCRdb called the reads again in MiXCR, with one record for every CDR3 protein. The sample carries about 150,000 distinct CDR3 sequences, 17% recorded once. Sequencing was performed on CD8+ T cells from PBMCs. The receptors shown here come from a human donor in good health (CMV status not recorded). Some clones in this sample may be carry-over from other donors' samples.

The chain carries TRBV28 and TRBJ2-1; 8 bases map to TRBD1. CDR1 MDHEN and CDR2 SYDVKM come from the germline V gene. There are 14 residues in the CDR3. V lost 7 bases, J lost 8 bases, and 10 bases stayed unmatched. The CDR3 spells CASTFPTGGDEQFF. The CDR3 region has the DNA TGTGCCAGCACCTTCCCCACAGGGGGAGATGAGCAGTTCTTC.

Only a few counts were recorded for this clonotype. The V and J genes are TRBV7-6 and TRBJ2-5; D unclear. CDR1 and CDR2 (germline): SGHVS, FNYEAQ. The CDR3 spans 14 residues. The V end lost 1 base, the J end lost 0 bases, and 6 bases lay between the germline ends. The DNA for the CDR3 is TGTGCCAGCAGCTTAGTGTACAACCAAGAGACCCAGTACTTC. Translated, it gives CASSLVYNQETQYF.

The V gene is TRBV29-1, the J gene TRBJ2-5; no reliable D call. Between the trimmed V and J ends, which lost 0 bases and 0 bases, there was a span of 11 bases. This CDR3 is built from 15 residues. The germline V gene encodes CDR1 SQVTM and CDR2 ANQGSEA. As DNA, the CDR3 is TGCAGCGTTGAAGAGCTTAATGGCTACCAAGAGACCCAGTACTTC. It yields the protein CSVEELNGYQETQYF.

V is TRBV7-9 and J is TRBJ1-1; D uncertain. Trimming left V 1 base short and J 0 bases short, with 12 bases between. The CDR3 is 16 residues long. The germline gives CDR1 SEHNR, CDR2 FQNEAQ (reference sequence). This chain's CDR3 is CASSLEGGQMNTEAFF. For the CDR3, the DNA is TGTGCCAGCAGCTTAGAAGGAGGGCAGATGAACACTGAAGCTTTCTTT.

This clonotype has a handful of counts. This sequence joins TRBV20-1 and TRBJ2-1; 9 nucleotides align to TRBD2. The CDR3 runs to 16 residues. V lost 6 bases to trimming and J lost 4 bases; unmatched junction nucleotides: 13. In germline, CDR1 is DFQATT, CDR2 SNEGSKA (reference sequence). Here the CDR3 reads CSAQPLGLALYNEQFF. CDR3 coding DNA: TGCAGTGCCCAACCTCTAGGACTAGCGCTATACAATGAGCAGTTCTTC.

This clonotype was picked up a small number of times. This chain joins TRBV7-2 and TRBJ1-2, with D hard to call. Germline loops: CDR1 SGHTA, CDR2 FQGNSA. The CDR3 contains 14 residues. V was clipped by 5 bases and J by 3 bases, with 13 bases between them. CDR3 sequence: CASSHPTEDYGYTF. CDR3 DNA: TGTGCCAGCAGCCACCCCACAGAGGACTATGGCTACACCTTC.

V and J are TRBV11-2 and TRBJ2-5; 15 bases are shared with TRBD2. Germline lookup yields CDR1 SGHAT and CDR2 FQNNGV. J gave up 5 bases and V 5 bases, and 6 bases lay outside the gene matches. The CDR3 covers 16 residues. In DNA form, the CDR3 reads TGTGCCAGCAGCCTCGGACTAGCGGGAGGGCGGGAGACCCAGTACTTC. Encoded protein: CASSLGLAGGRETQYF.

The chain is built from TRBV28 and TRBJ2-7, with D perhaps assigned TRBD1 or TRBD2 (7 bases each). Germline lookup yields CDR1 MDHEN and CDR2 SYDVKM. V was cut by 2 bases and J by 3 bases, with 17 bases left in between. The CDR3 is made up of 16 amino acids. Here the CDR3 DNA reads TGTGCCAGCAGTTTAAGTTTCCCAGGGGGGGGCTACGAGCAGTACTTC. Its protein is CASSLSFPGGGYEQYF.

There are a few counts of this clonotype. The V call is TRBV19, the J call TRBJ1-6; D remains unclear. V dropped 4 bases and J dropped 7 bases, with 5 bases sitting between them. The CDR3 is made up of 12 amino acids. From germline, CDR1 is LNHDA and CDR2 SQIVND (reference sequence). CDR3 nucleotides: TGTGCCAGTAGTAGCCAGAATTCACCCCTCCACTTT. This codes for CASSSQNSPLHF.

The chain combines TRBV6-6 with TRBJ2-7; 14 bases agree with TRBD2. With 6 bases clipped from V and 2 bases from J, the junction kept 9 bases outside the gene matches. This CDR3 contains 17 residues. Per the germline V gene, CDR1 is MNHNY and CDR2 is SVGAGI (reference sequence). CDR3 sequence reads: CASRYGTSGGRAYEQYF. The CDR3, as DNA: TGTGCCAGCAGATACGGGACTAGCGGGGGCCGGGCCTACGAGCAGTACTTC.

This clonotype was counted only a few times. The chain links TRBV4-3 to TRBJ2-3; D unresolved. The CDR3 extends over 13 amino acids. Trimming left V 0 bases short and J 7 bases short, with 8 bases between. CDR1 LGHNA and CDR2 YSLEER come from the germline V gene. The CDR3 loop is CASSQEAEYTQYF. CDR3 coding DNA: TGCGCCAGCAGCCAAGAGGCCGAATATACGCAGTATTTT.

This clonotype was detected only a few times. The V call is TRBV2, the J call TRBJ2-5, with 10 bases lining up with TRBD2. The CDR3 extends over 15 amino acids. The germline CDR1 and CDR2 sequences are SNHLY and FYNNEI. V dropped 11 bases and J dropped 4; count of bases not matched to a gene: 13. The chain's CDR3 is CAGRPTTSGLETQYF. Here the CDR3 DNA reads TGTGCCGGCCGTCCGACGACTAGCGGGTTAGAGACCCAGTACTTC.

This clonotype has just a few counts. The chain couples TRBV12-3 or TRBV12-4 to TRBJ2-1; 8 nucleotides match TRBD2. Trimming at V came to 7 bases and at J to 8 bases, leaving 16 bases not matched to a gene. The CDR3 is 16 amino acids. The CDR3 loop reads CASIPPTASGFHEQFF. CDR3 in DNA: TGTGCCAGCATTCCCCCTACGGCTAGCGGGTTCCATGAGCAGTTCTTC.

This clonotype was observed once. The rearrangement uses TRBV28 and TRBJ2-2; D may match TRBD1 or TRBD2 (6 bases each). The CDR3 totals 17 residues. Germline values: CDR1 MDHEN, CDR2 SYDVKM. Trimming shortened V by 6 bases and J by 2 bases, and 19 bases separated the two germline ends. CDR3 loop: CASSRDRRGANTGELFF. The DNA of the CDR3 is TGTGCCAGCAGCCGGGATCGGAGGGGGGCCAACACCGGGGAGCTGTTTTTT.

This clonotype showed up just a few times. This chain links TRBV27 with TRBJ2-3; D is ambiguous. Deletions cut 5 bases from V and 10 bases from J, with 10 bases between. The germline CDR1 and CDR2 sequences are MNHEY and SMNVEV (reference sequence). There are 11 residues in the CDR3. The chain's CDR3 is CASSDSRAQYF. The CDR3 region has the DNA TGTGCCAGCAGTGACTCAAGGGCGCAGTATTTT.

V is TRBV12-3 or TRBV12-4 and J is TRBJ2-7; a possible D gene is TRBD2 (6 bases). CDR3 length: 15 residues. Deletions cut 3 bases from V and 1 base from J, with 13 bases between. The CDR3 DNA reads TGTGCCAGCAGTTTGGCGGGGCCTATGTCCTACGAGCAGTACTTC. Protein sequence: CASSLAGPMSYEQYF.

The rearrangement joins TRBV19 to TRBJ1-5, with D unclear. Trimming cost V 6 bases and J 0 bases, with 15 bases left between them. The CDR3 has 16 amino acids. Germline CDR1 and CDR2: LNHDA and SQIVND (reference sequence). CDR3 DNA: TGTGCCAGTAGCGGAGAGGGTTCGCTTAGCAATCAGCCCCAGCATTTT. Translating gives CASSGEGSLSNQPQHF.

The chain carries TRBV11-1 and TRBJ2-7; D gene unclear. Trimming took off 3 bases at V and 2 bases at J, with 8 bases between the two ends. The CDR3 consists of 13 residues. Germline V gene data show CDR1 as SGHAT and CDR2 as FQDESV (reference sequence). This CDR3 reads CASSFVPAYEQYF. CDR3 sequence (DNA): TGTGCCAGCAGCTTCGTCCCTGCCTACGAGCAGTACTTC. Looking up the rest from reference TRBV11-1 and TRBJ2-7 gives the full variable domain: EAEVAQSPRYKITEKSQAVAFWCDPISGHATLYWYRQILGQGPELLVQFQDESVVDDSQLPKDRFSAERLKGVDSTLKIQPAELGDSAMYLCASSFVPAYEQYFGPGTRLTVT.

As for this clonotype: At one of its ends the junction is not consistent with the germline gene, which may arise from a read error. V and J are TRBV27 and TRBJ2-3; D not resolved. Germline V lookup: CDR1 MNHEY, CDR2 SMNVEV (reference sequence). The CDR3 runs to 13 residues. CDR3 protein: CTSSLQNTDTQYF. The CDR3 DNA reads TGTACCAGCAGTCTCCAAAACACAGATACGCAGTATTTT.

CDR3 sequence (DNA): TGCGCCAGCAGTGAGGACAGGGGAAATCAGCCCCAGCATTTT. Amino acid sequence: CASSEDRGNQPQHF. The chain joins TRBV10-2 to TRBJ1-5; 8 bases align to TRBD1. The V gene end was trimmed by 2 bases and the J gene end by 4 bases; junction bases not matched to a gene: 1. The CDR3 has 14 amino acids. Per the germline V gene, CDR1 is WSHSY and CDR2 is SAAADI.

This clonotype has at least ten counts. This chain connects TRBV10-3 to TRBJ2-3, with D perhaps TRBD2 (5 bases). The CDR3 runs to 14 residues. Trimming removed 11 bases at V and 3 bases at J, with 18 bases between. CDR1 ENHRY and CDR2 SYGVKD come from the germline V gene. The CDR3 here is CALWGGSATDTQYF. CDR3 sequence (DNA): TGTGCCCTATGGGGTGGGAGCGCGACAGATACGCAGTATTTT.

The chain is built from TRBV6-1 and TRBJ1-2; D call uncertain. V gave up 10 bases and J gave up 4 bases, with 13 bases separating them. The CDR3 spans 12 residues. Germline CDR1 is MNHNS and CDR2 is SASEGT. The CDR3 is CATGVSVYGYTF. DNA for the CDR3: TGTGCCACGGGCGTCTCGGTCTATGGCTACACCTTC.